This TCR beta chain was sequenced during a study of cytomegalovirus exposure and HLA in healthy donors. Germline CDR1 SGHTA, CDR2 FQGTGA. V was trimmed by 7 bases and J by 3 bases, leaving 19 bases between them. The CDR3 is 15 residues long. Researchers ran the PCR with 60 Vbeta and 13 Jbeta primers. Some clones are missing from TCRdb's copy, which holds only in-frame ones; the method was immunoSEQ multiplex PCR. The sample has some 190,000 clones; around 80% are singletons. The TCR comes from a man aged 18 to 29 in good health and CMV-seronegative. The chain has TRBV7-3 and TRBJ2-7; a weak D match, TRBD1 (6 bases). Sequences were obtained from PBMCs. CDR3 coding DNA: TGTGCCAGCACCATTCCAGGGGCTCCACACTACGAGCAGTACTTC. Protein: CASTIPGAPHYEQYF.